This TCR beta chain was observed in a study of blood T cell repertoires in COVID-19. Turning to the study itself: Spain, Italy and the United States supplied samples that represented acute and convalescent COVID-19.

Source study methods: It was from reference gene primer amplification that nucleated cell counts were estimated. The method was immunoSEQ multiplex PCR; TCRdb's version includes in-frame clones alone and lacks a portion of them. V and J calls and clone size are copied from that table; D and trimming were computed from the DNA. The sample lists around 170,000 clones, under 85% occurring once. Germline V CDR1 and CDR2: SGHTA, FQGNSA. The CDR3 has 14 residues. V was pared by 4 bases and J by 5 bases, with 4 bases of the junction left unmatched. This TCR derives from a woman aged 40 to 49 with acute or convalescent COVID-19. The chain combines TRBV7-2 with TRBJ1-2, with 10 bases lining up with TRBD1. The sample taken for sequencing was peripheral blood. The CDR3 reads CASSSGTGVYGYTF. DNA of the CDR3: TGTGCCAGCAGCTCCGGGACAGGGGTGTATGGCTACACCTTC.